This T cell receptor (beta chain) was recorded in a study of CD8+ T cells in alopecia areata (dated 2018 in TCRdb). In the study overall: Treated patients were enrolled in an open-label pilot trial of oral tofacitinib, 5 to 10 mg twice daily, for moderate-to-severe alopecia areata. Biopsies were taken from tofacitinib-treated patients at baseline and at 4 and 24 weeks of treatment, and a later scalp biopsy was taken in several of the tofacitinib-treated patients. Scalp clonality was compared among normal scalp (n=4), patchy alopecia areata scalp (n=8), and alopecia totalis/universalis scalp (n=8). The RNA source kit depended on sample type: the PAXgene miRNA kit for fixed scalp, the miRNeasy kit for PBMCs, and the RNeasy kit for mouse skin. Tofacitinib was administered for 6 to 18 months, and 6 months of follow-up off drug were then conducted to assess delayed response and recurrence. In humans, TCRbeta sequencing was performed on scalp tissue and on sorted CD4+ and CD8+ peripheral blood T cells from healthy controls and from patients with patchy or totalis/universalis alopecia areata. The study used high-throughput TCRbeta sequencing to examine T cell clonal expansion in alopecia areata, in both the C3H/HeJ mouse model and human patients. immunoSEQ multiplex PCR using 35 Vbeta forward primers and 13 Jbeta reverse primers was used to amplify TCRbeta CDR3 regions. The SALT score, which quantifies the percentage of affected scalp surface area, was used to measure disease severity in treated patients. The investigation overall reported the following: Tofacitinib significantly lowered scalp clonality and the number of expanded CD8+ clones among the top 100 scalp clones. Many expanded lesional clones were found to persist in scalp and blood during tofacitinib treatment, and relapse after treatment cessation may be partly explained by this persistence. TCR sequences shared between patients were less clear than in mice, possibly partly because of HLA diversity in the patient population. The treated cohort was small, with a single nonresponder, so links between baseline CD8+ expansion and response need larger studies. Compared with normal scalp, lesional scalp, particularly in alopecia totalis/universalis, had higher clonality and more expanded CD8+ clones, which suggests antigenic drive. Unlike mouse skin, where gammadelta T cells dominate, normal human skin contains resident alphabeta T cells that get sequenced too, which complicates analysis of the scalp TCR repertoire.

The time point label, read with the paper, signifies: more than 3 weeks on oral tofacitinib. In light of the paper, this sample's treatment or condition label describes: oral pan-JAK inhibitor, 5-10 mg twice daily. Lesional scalp punch biopsies and peripheral blood were obtained from alopecia areata patients. PBMCs were separated by density centrifugation and stained for CD3, CD4 and CD8, after which CD4+ and CD8+ T cells were sorted on a FACSAria. Preparation of the library involved the immunoSEQ multiplex PCR assay. To provide template for TCR sequencing, every sample had RNA extracted and reverse transcribed into cDNA. SuperScript III was used to make first-strand cDNA, primed with a 2:1 mix of oligo-dT and random hexamers. A synthetic immune receptor repertoire was used to gauge amplification bias, and whatever bias remained was removed computationally. The study's own analysis went as follows. Raw reads were preprocessed to remove errors, and CDR3 was defined according to IMGT conventions as the region from the conserved cysteine to phenylalanine. Clonality was computed as 1 minus the Shannon entropy, with the entropy normalized by log2 of the number of productive unique TCRs. Whether scalp clones were CD4 or CD8 was inferred by matching scalp TCRbeta sequences against CD4 and CD8 repertoires sorted from blood. The clones in this table, taken by TCRdb from immuneACCESS, are in-frame only. Not every clone is retained; where verified, under half of the shortfall comes from an unresolved V gene, and the cause of the rest is unknown. The DNA was the basis for D and trimming; V, J and clone size are from that table. This sample lists roughly 180,000 clones; approximately 56% were detected once. The ten largest account for around 3.2% of the sample.

The CDR3 numbers 11 residues from cysteine through phenylalanine. The only DNA kept is the CDR3, 33 bases in frame from the first base. In the germline V gene (reference sequence), CDR1 corresponds to LNHDA and CDR2 to SQIVND. V loses 3 bases, J loses 7 bases, and the germline ends lie 4 bases apart. In its sample, this clone was seen a few times. The antigen it recognizes is unknown. No much larger clone is present one base from it, and per-base qualities are unavailable. In this chain, TRBV19 is recombined with TRBJ2-1, with the identity of the D gene unclear. The sequencing here drew on CD4+ T cells sorted from blood, taken at week 4, from a patient treated with tofacitinib. The receptor's source is a human donor with alopecia areata. The nucleotide sequence is given as TGTGCCAGTAGTATCCAAAATGAGCAGTTCTTC. It specifies CASSIQNEQFF.